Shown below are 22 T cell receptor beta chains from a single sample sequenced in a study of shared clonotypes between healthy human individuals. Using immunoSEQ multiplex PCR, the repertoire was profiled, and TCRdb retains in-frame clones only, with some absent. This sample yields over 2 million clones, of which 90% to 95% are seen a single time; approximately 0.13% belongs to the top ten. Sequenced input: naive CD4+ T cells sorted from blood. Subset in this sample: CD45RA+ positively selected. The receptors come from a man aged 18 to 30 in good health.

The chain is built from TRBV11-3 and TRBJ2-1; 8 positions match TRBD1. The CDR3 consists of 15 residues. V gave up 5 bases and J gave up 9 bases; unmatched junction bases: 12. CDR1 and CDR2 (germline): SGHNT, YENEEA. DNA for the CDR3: TGTGCCAGCAGCGTCTCAGGGGGCCAGTTTGGTGAGCAGTTCTTC. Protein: CASSVSGGQFGEQFF. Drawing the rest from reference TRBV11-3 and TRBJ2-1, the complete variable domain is EAGVVQSPRYKIIEKKQPVAFWCNPISGHNTLYWYLQNLGQGPELLIRYENEEAVDDSQLPKDRFSAERLKGVDSTLKIQPAELGDSAVYLCASSVSGGQFGEQFFGPGTRLTVL.

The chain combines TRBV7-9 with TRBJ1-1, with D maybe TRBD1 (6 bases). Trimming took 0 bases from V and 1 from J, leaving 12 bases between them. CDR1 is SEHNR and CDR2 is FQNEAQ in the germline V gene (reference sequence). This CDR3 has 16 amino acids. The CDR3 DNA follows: TGTGCCAGCAGCTTAGCGGGTACAGGGCGGAACACTGAAGCTTTCTTT. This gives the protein CASSLAGTGRNTEAFF.

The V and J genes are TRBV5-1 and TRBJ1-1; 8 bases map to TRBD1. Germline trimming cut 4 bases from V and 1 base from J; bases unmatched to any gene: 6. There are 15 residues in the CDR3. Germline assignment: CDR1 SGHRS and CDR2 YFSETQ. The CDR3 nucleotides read TGCGCCAGCAGCCCGCAAGGACAGGGGAACACTGAAGCTTTCTTT. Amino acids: CASSPQGQGNTEAFF.

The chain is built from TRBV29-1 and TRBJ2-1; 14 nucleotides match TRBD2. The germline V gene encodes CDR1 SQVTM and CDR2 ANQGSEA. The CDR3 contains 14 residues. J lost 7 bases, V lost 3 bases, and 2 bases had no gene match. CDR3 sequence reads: CSVEGLAGVNEQFF. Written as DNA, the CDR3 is TGCAGCGTTGAGGGACTAGCGGGAGTAAATGAGCAGTTCTTC.

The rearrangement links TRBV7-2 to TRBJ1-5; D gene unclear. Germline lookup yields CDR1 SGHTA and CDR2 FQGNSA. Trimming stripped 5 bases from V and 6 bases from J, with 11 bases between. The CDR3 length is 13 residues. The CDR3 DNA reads TGTGCCAGCAGCCCCGACTACGCTCAGCCCCAGCATTTT. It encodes CASSPDYAQPQHF.

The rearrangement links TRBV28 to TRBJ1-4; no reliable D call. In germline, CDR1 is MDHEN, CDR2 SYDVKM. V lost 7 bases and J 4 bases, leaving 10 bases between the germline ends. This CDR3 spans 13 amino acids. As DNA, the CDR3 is TGTGCCAGCAAGATTTTGGGTAATGAAAAACTGTTTTTT. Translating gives CASKILGNEKLFF.

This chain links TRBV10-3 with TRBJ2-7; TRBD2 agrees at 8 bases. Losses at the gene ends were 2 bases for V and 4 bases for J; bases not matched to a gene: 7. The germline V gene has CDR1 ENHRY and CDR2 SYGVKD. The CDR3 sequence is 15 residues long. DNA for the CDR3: TGTGCCATCAGTGAGCCCAGCGGGAGTAGGTACGAGCAGTACTTC. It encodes CAISEPSGSRYEQYF.

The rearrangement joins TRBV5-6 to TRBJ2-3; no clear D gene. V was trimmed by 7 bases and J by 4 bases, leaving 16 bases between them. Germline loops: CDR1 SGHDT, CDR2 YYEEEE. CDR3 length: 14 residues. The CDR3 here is CASSAFSIADTQYF. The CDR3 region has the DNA TGTGCCAGCTCAGCTTTCAGCATTGCAGATACGCAGTATTTT.

This CDR3 reads CASKRFSNTEAFF. Written as DNA, the CDR3 is TGTGCCAGCAAGCGATTCTCGAACACTGAAGCTTTCTTT. The chain links TRBV13 to TRBJ1-1, with D unresolved. This CDR3 spans 13 amino acids. V dropped 7 bases and J dropped 1 base, with 10 bases sitting between them. Germline V gene data show CDR1 as PRHDT and CDR2 as FYEKMQ (reference sequence).

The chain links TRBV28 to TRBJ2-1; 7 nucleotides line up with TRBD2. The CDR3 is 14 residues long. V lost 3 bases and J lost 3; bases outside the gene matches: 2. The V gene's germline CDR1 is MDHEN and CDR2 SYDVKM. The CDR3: CASSLGGDYNEQFF. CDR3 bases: TGTGCCAGCAGTTTGGGGGGGGACTACAATGAGCAGTTCTTC. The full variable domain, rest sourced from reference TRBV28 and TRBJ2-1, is DVKVTQSSRYLVKRTGEKVFLECVQDMDHENMFWYRQDPGLGLRLIYFSYDVKMKEKGDIPEGYSVSREKKERFSLILESASTNQTSMYLCASSLGGDYNEQFFGPGTRLTVL.

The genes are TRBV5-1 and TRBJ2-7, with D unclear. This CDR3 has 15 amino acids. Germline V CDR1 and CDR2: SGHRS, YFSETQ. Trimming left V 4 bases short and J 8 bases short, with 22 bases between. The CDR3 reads CASSQDLGTLVKQYF. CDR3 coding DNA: TGCGCCAGCAGCCAAGATTTGGGTACTCTTGTCAAGCAGTACTTC.

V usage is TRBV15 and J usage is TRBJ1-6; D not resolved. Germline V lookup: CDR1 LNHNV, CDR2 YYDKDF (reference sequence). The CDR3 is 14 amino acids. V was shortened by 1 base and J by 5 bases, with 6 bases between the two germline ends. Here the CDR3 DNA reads TGTGCCACCAGCAGAGGACAAAATAATTCACCCCTCCACTTT. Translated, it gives CATSRGQNNSPLHF.

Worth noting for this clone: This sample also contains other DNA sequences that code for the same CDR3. The CDR3 coding sequence is TGTGCCATCAGTGTAGGAGATAGCAATCAGCCCCAGCATTTT. Protein: CAISVGDSNQPQHF. The chain recombines TRBV10-3 with TRBJ1-5, with D unclear. CDR3 length equals 14 residues. Germline CDR1 is ENHRY and CDR2 is SYGVKD. The germline V and J ends were trimmed by 4 bases and 0 bases, with 7 bases remaining between them.

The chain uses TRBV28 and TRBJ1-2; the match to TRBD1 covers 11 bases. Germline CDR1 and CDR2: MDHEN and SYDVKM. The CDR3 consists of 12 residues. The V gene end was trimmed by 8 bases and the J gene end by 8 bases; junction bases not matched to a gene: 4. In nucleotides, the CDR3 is TGTGCCAGCTGGGGACAGGGGGAAGGCTACACCTTC. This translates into CASWGQGEGYTF.

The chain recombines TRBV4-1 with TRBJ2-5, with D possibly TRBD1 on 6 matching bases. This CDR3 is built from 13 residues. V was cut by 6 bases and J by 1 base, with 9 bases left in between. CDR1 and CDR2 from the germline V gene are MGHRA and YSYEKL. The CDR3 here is CASRQGFQETQYF. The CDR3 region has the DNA TGCGCCAGCAGACAGGGATTCCAAGAGACCCAGTACTTC.

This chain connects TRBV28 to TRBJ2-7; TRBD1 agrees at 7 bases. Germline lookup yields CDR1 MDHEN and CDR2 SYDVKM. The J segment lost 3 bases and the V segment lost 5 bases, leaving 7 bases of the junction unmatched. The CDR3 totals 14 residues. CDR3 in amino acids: CASSTPGQIYEQYF. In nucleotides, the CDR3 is TGTGCCAGCAGTACCCCGGGACAGATCTACGAGCAGTACTTC.

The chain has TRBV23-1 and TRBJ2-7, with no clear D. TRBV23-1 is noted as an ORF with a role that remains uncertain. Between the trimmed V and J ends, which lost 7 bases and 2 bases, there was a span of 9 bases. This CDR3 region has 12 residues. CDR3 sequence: CASTQRTYEQYF. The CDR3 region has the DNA TGCGCCAGCACCCAAAGGACCTACGAGCAGTACTTC.

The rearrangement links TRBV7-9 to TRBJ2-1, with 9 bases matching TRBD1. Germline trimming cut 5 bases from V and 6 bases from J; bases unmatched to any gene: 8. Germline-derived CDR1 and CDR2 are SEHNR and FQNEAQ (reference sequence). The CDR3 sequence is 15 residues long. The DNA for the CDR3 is TGTGCCAGCAGCCCCTGGGGACAGGGTTTCAATGAGCAGTTCTTC. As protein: CASSPWGQGFNEQFF.

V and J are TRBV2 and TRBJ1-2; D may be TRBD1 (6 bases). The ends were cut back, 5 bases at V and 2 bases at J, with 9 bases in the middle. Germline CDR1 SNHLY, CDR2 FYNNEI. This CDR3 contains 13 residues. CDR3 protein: CASSMDSNYGYTF. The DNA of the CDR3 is TGTGCCAGCAGTATGGACAGCAACTATGGCTACACCTTC.

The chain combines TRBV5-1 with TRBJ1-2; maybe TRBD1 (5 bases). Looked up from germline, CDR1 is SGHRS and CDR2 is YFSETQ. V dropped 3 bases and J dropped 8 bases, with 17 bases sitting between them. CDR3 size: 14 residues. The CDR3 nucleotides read TGCGCCAGCAGCTCTACCAGCGGGACCCAGGGCTACACCTTC. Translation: CASSSTSGTQGYTF.

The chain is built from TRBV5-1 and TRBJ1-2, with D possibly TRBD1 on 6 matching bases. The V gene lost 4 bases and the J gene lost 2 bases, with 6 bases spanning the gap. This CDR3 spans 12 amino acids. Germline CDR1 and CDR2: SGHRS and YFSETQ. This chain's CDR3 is CASSGQNYGYTF. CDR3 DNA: TGCGCCAGCAGCGGACAGAACTATGGCTACACCTTC.

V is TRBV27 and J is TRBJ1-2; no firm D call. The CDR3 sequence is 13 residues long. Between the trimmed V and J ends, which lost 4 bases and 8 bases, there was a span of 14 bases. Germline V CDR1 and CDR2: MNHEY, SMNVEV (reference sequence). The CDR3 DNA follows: TGTGCCAGCAGTTCCAACCAAATAGGGGGCTACACCTTC. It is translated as CASSSNQIGGYTF.